This record concerns one T cell receptor (beta chain) sequence. Antigen: not known. The data belong to a study of T cell responses to AZD1222 COVID-19 vaccine. Across the study: The analysis combined second doses at about 4 or about 12 weeks.

V lost 2 bases and J lost 3, with 13 bases in between. This CDR3 has 16 residues. CDR1 SGHVS and CDR2 FQNEAQ come from the germline V gene. Libraries were prepared by immunoSEQ multiplex PCR; TCRdb keeps only in-frame clonotypes and omits some of them. The profile shows approximately 100,000 clones, 85% to 90% of them singletons. Regarding the study as a whole: Spike-specific TCR breadth and depth were elevated following two AZD1222 doses. Vaccine-associated CD4 TCRs ranged over spike, dominating at 160-218 and 743-854.

This clonotype was sampled from an adult in good health. Source: peripheral blood, taken on day 0 of AZD1222 vaccination. V gene TRBV7-8 combines with J gene TRBJ2-2, with a weak D call TRBD2 (5 bases). The CDR3 here is CASSLNPPGDTGELFF. CDR3 bases: TGTGCCAGCAGCTTAAACCCCCCCGGGGACACCGGGGAGCTGTTTTTT.